Reported below is one T cell receptor (beta chain). The antigen is unknown. These data are taken from a study of cytomegalovirus exposure and HLA in healthy donors. The study's findings and limits: In a later analysis, the majority of CMV-associated beta chains seemingly showed HLA restriction. The study labeled more than 150 TCR beta chains cytomegalovirus-associated.

The PCR used 60 Vbeta and 13 Jbeta primers. Using immunoSEQ multiplex PCR, the repertoire was profiled, and TCRdb retains in-frame clones only, with some absent. The profile shows 150,000 to 200,000 clones, about 10% of them singletons. This CDR3 comprises 12 residues. Germline V gene data show CDR1 as ENHRY and CDR2 as SYGVKD. Trimming cost V 7 bases and J 4 bases, with 9 bases left between them. Healthy bone marrow donors made up the donor group. Sequenced: PBMCs. This chain links TRBV10-3 with TRBJ2-3; no firm D call. This TCR was sampled from a woman in her 30s in good health and CMV-seropositive. The CDR3, as DNA: TGTGCCATCAAGAGTACGTCAGATACGCAGTATTTT. It is translated as CAIKSTSDTQYF.